This TCR beta chain originates from a study of tumor T cells in aggressive B-cell lymphoma. Sequencing was performed with immunoSEQ multiplex PCR; in TCRdb, only in-frame clones are kept and a portion is missing. The sample includes several thousand clones, 70% to 90% of them seen just once. V was cut by 1 base and J by 0 bases, with 15 bases left in between. Germline CDR1 and CDR2: KGHSH and LQKENI. This CDR3 is 18 amino acids long. This chain connects TRBV18 to TRBJ1-4; a weak D match, TRBD1 (6 bases). This receptor was taken from an adult with diffuse large B cell lymphoma. Some clones in this sample may be carry-over from other donors' samples. The sample taken for sequencing was tumor tissue. The CDR3 sequence is CASSPLQGVITTNEKLFF. The CDR3 nucleotides are TGTGCCAGCTCACCACTACAGGGAGTAATTACAACTAATGAAAAACTGTTTTTT. Together with reference TRBV18 and TRBJ1-4, the CDR3 gives the full variable domain: NAGVMQNPRHLVRRRGQEARLRCSPMKGHSHVYWYRQLPEEGLKFMVYLQKENIIDESGMPKERFSAEFPKEGPSILRIQQVVRGDSAAYFCASSPLQGVITTNEKLFFGSGTQLSVL.